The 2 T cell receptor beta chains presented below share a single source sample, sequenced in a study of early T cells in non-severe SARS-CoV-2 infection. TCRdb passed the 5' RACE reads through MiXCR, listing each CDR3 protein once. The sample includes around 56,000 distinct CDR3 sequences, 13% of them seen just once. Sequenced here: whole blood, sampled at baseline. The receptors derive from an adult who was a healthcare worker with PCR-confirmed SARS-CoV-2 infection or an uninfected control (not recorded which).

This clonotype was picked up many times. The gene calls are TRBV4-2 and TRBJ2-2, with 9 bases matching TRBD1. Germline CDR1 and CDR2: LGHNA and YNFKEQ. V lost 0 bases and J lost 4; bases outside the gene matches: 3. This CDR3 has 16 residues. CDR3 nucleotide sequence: TGTGCCAGCAGCCAAGAACAGGGGGCAGTCACCGGGGAGCTGTTTTTT. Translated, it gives CASSQEQGAVTGELFF.

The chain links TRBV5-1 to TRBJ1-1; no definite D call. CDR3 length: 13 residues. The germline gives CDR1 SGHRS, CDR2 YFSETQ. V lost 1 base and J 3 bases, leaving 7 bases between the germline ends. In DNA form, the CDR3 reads TGCGCCAGCAGCTTGATCGGGTACACTGAAGCTTTCTTT. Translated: CASSLIGYTEAFF.